The following is a T cell receptor beta chain sequence with its context. Its antigen is still unknown. Read coverage stops 3 residues before the CDR3 terminus; the germline J gene supplies the remainder. This sample stems from a study of T cells in women clearing cervical HPV infection listed by TCRdb under 2018. Regarding the study in general: The cases were 25 to 30 women with histologically confirmed HPV16-related CIN3 or worse, and 2 of those women had invasive cancers. Nested within Costa Rica's Guanacaste HPV Natural History Study, an exploratory proof-of-principle case-control study compared TCR repertoires across cervical HPV16 outcomes. In the parent cohort, about 10,000 women aged 18 or older were enrolled in Guanacaste, Costa Rica, during about 1993 to 1995 and then followed for approximately seven years. Cases and controls were matched on year of sample collection and on age within five years. Five blinded duplicates per group were added as quality controls, so that 60 or so samples were obtained: 50 or so participants and some 10 replicates. Blood from cases was drawn at the visit where the lesion was first identified, while blood from controls was drawn once the infection was no longer detected. For cases, a median interval of about 140 days, with an interquartile range of about 90 to 210 days, was observed between lesion detection and blood sampling. Because only a few women had HLA typing data, the possibility that HLA type acted as a confounder could not be ruled out. The controls were 25 women whose single incident HPV16 infection cleared within 12 months with no development of precancer or cancer. Cases had a median age of about 34 years and controls had a median age of 38, with no significant differences in baseline characteristics.

Every participant had a single incident cervical HPV16 infection, and prevalent HPV16 infections were excluded. Cervical HPV DNA was detected by MY09/MY11 PCR and genotyped by dot-blot hybridization. Roughly 15 mL of heparinized blood were centrifuged, and the buffy coat was split into aliquots, frozen at -30 degrees C, and then kept at -80 degrees C. QIAGEN kits were used to extract genomic DNA from the buffy coat specimens. What the research found in general, with its limitations: Lower TRBV6-7 relative abundance was observed in cases than in controls (around 0.1% versus 0.15%; Bonferroni P = 0.0008). Random forest classifiers that combined richness and V gene abundances separated cases from controls with an estimated AUC of around 0.8. The cross-sectional design could not show whether the associations came before the infection or were a result of it, and neither effector/memory subsets nor HPV-specific T cells were isolated. TCR repertoire richness was significantly higher in CIN3+ cases than in controls across sequencing depths, while evenness did not differ. Because the number of T cells in each sample was unknown, differences in richness could reflect differing T-cell content rather than repertoire biology.

TCR beta CDR3 regions were amplified by multiplex PCR from an average of about 1,100 ng genomic DNA per sample using the immunoSEQ assay. The assay corrected primer bias using a complete synthetic TCR repertoire to establish an amplification baseline. The amplicons were sequenced using the Illumina platform. Per the source publication's procedure: Sequence errors were corrected by clustering with frequency ratios and a modified nearest-neighbor algorithm, and the sequences were then analyzed in the immunoSEQ Analyzer using IMGT gene definitions. TCR richness and evenness were averaged over 20 rarefaction repeats at each rarefaction depth, excluding samples with fewer sequences than the depth. V, D and J gene relative abundances were compared between groups with Wilcoxon rank sum tests, applying FDR correction. Blinded duplicates gave an intraclass correlation of around 95% for TCR richness and an average of roughly 76% across over 65 gene segments. Imported from immuneACCESS, the table was reduced by TCRdb to in-frame sequences with V and J called. These copies leave out some clones; in studies compared against another copy, an unresolved V gene accounts for under half, and the cause of the remainder is not known. The V and J calls and clone size come from that table; D and trimming were worked out from the DNA. Per the sample table, the count is approximately 16,000 clones. About 7.8% of the sample rests with the top ten.

The CDR3 sequence holds 12 residues, the cysteine and phenylalanine included. Of the CDR3's DNA, 27 bases were read; they are in frame from base 1. Per the germline V gene, MNHEY is the CDR1 and SVGEGT is the CDR2. Trimming removed 6 bases from V and 2 bases from J, leaving 8 bases between the germline ends. The chain is assembled from TRBV6-2 or TRBV6-3 and TRBJ2-7, with an unclear D gene assignment. Source material: blood buffy coat. The sequence was collected from a woman between 18 and 70 years old with a cervical HPV16 infection that either progressed to CIN3+ or cleared (not recorded which). The CDR3 reads as follows: CASSKRAYEQYF. CDR3 DNA (partial): TGTGCCAGCAGCAAACGGGCCTACGAG.